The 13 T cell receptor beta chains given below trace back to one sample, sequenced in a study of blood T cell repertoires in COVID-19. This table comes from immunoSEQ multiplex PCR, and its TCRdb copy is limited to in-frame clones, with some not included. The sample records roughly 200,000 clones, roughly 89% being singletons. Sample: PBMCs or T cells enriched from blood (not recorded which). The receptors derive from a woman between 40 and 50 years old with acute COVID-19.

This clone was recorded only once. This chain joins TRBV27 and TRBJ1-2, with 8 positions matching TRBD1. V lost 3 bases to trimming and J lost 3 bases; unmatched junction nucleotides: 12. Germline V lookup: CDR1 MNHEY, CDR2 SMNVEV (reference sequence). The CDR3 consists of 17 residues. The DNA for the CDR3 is TGTGCCAGCAGTTTTCGCAATCAGGGGGCGCAGTACTATGGCTACACCTTC. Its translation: CASSFRNQGAQYYGYTF.

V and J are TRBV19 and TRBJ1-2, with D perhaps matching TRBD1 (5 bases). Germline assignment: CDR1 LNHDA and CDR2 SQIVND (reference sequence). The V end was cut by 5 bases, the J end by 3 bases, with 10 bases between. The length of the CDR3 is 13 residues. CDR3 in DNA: TGTGCCAGTAGTCTGGACACCCACTATGGCTACACCTTC. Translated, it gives CASSLDTHYGYTF.

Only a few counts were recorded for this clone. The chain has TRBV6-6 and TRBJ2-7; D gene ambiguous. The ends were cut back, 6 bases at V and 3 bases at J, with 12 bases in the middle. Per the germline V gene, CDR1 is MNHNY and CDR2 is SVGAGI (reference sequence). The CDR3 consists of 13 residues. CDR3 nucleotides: TGTGCCAGCAGGCCCGGGTCTCTCTACGAGCAGTACTTC. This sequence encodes CASRPGSLYEQYF.

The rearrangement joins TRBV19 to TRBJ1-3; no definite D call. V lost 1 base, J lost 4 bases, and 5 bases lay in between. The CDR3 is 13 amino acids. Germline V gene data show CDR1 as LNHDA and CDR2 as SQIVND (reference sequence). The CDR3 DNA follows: TGTGCCAGTAGTATAGCATTGGGAAACACCATATATTTT. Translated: CASSIALGNTIYF.

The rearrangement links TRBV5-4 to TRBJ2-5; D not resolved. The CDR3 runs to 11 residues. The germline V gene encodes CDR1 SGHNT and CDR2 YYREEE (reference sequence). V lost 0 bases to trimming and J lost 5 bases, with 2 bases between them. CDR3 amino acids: CASSLAETQYF. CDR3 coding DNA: TGTGCCAGCAGCTTGGCGGAGACCCAGTACTTC.

CDR3 sequence: CASSRGVSYEQYF. The CDR3 DNA reads TGTGCCAGCAGCCGCGGTGTTTCCTACGAGCAGTACTTC. V and J are TRBV6-5 and TRBJ2-7; no reliable D call. Germline assignment: CDR1 MNHEY and CDR2 SVGAGI. The V end lost 6 bases, the J end lost 1 base, and 10 bases lay between the germline ends. The CDR3 runs 13 residues.

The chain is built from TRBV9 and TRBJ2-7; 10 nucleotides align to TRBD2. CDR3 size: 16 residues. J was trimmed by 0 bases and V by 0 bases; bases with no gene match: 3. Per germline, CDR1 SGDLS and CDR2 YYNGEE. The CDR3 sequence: CASSVGLAGSSYEQYF. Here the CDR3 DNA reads TGTGCCAGCAGCGTAGGACTAGCGGGCAGCTCCTACGAGCAGTACTTC.

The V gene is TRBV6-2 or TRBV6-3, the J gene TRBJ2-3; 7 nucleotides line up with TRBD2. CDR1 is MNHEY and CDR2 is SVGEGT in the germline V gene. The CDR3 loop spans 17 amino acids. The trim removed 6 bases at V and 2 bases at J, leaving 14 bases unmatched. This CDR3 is CASSLGVAGGVTDTQYF. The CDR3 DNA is TGTGCCAGCAGCCTCGGGGTAGCGGGCGGGGTCACAGATACGCAGTATTTT.

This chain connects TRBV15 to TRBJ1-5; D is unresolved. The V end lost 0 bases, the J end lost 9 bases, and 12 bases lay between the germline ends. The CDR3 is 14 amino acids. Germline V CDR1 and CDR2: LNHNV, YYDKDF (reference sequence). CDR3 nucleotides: TGTGCCACCAGCAGAGATAAGGGAGGTTGGCCCCAGCATTTT. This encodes CATSRDKGGWPQHF.

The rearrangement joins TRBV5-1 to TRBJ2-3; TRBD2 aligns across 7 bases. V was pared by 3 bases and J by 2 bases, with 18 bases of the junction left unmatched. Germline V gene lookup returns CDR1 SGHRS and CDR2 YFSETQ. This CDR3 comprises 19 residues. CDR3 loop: CASSSGRGVVERTTDTQYF. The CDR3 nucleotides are TGCGCCAGCAGCTCGGGCCGGGGGGTTGTGGAGCGGACCACAGATACGCAGTATTTT.

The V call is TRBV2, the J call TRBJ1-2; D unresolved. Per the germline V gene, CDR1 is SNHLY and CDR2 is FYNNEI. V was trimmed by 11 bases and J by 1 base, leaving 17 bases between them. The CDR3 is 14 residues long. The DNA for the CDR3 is TGTGCCGGCCGAGCGGCAAGTCTTAACTATGGCTACACCTTC. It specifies CAGRAASLNYGYTF.

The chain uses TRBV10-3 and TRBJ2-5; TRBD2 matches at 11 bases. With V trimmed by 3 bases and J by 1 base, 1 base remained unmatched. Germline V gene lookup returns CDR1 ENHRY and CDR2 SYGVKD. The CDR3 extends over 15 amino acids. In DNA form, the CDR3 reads TGTGCCATCAGTGACCTAGCGGGAGGCCAAGAGACCCAGTACTTC. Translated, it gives CAISDLAGGQETQYF.

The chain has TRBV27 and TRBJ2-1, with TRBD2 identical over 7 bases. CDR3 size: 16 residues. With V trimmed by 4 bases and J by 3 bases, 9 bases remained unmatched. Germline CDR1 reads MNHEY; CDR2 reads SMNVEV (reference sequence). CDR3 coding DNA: TGTGCCAGCAGTTCCCCCTTGCGCGGGAGCTACAATGAGCAGTTCTTC. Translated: CASSSPLRGSYNEQFF.